This T cell receptor beta chain came from a study of shared clonotypes between healthy human individuals. The naive CD8 subset, CD45RO-negative cells positively selected for CCR7, excluded terminally differentiated effector memory CD45RA+ cells. On this clone: Within the sample, other DNA sequences also encode this same CDR3.

The germline gives CDR1 SGHNT, CDR2 YYREEE (reference sequence). The V and J ends lost 2 bases and 4 bases, in that order; junction bases with no gene match: 4. The length of the CDR3 is 14 residues. Only in-frame clones appear in the TCRdb table, and some are missing; sequencing was by immunoSEQ multiplex PCR. The sample lists about 2,200,000 clones, 90% to 95% occurring once. This clonotype was obtained from a man between 18 and 35 years old in good health. Some clones in this sample may be carry-over from other donors' samples. The sequenced sample consisted of naive CD8+ T cells from PBMCs. V usage is TRBV5-4 and J usage is TRBJ2-7; TRBD1 agrees at 9 bases. The CDR3 DNA is TGTGCCAGCAGCTTCGGGACAGGGTTGTACGAGCAGTACTTC. Protein: CASSFGTGLYEQYF.